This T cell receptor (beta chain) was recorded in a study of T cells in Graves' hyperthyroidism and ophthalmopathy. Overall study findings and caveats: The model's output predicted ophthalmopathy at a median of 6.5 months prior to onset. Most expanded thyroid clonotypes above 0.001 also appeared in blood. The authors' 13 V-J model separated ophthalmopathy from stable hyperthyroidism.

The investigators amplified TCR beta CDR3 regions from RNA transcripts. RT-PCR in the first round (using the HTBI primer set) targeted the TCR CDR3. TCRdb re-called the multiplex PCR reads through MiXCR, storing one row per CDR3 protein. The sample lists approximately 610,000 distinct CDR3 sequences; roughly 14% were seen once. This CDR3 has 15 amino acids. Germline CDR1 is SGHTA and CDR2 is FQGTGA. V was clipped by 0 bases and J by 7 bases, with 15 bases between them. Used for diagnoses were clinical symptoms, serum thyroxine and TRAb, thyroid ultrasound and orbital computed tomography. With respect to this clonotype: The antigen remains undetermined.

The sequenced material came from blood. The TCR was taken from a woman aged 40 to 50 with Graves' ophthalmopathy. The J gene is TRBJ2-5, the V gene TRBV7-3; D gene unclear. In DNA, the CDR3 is TGTGCCAGCAGCTTAACGTTAGGCCCCATAGGGACCCAGTACTTC. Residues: CASSLTLGPIGTQYF.